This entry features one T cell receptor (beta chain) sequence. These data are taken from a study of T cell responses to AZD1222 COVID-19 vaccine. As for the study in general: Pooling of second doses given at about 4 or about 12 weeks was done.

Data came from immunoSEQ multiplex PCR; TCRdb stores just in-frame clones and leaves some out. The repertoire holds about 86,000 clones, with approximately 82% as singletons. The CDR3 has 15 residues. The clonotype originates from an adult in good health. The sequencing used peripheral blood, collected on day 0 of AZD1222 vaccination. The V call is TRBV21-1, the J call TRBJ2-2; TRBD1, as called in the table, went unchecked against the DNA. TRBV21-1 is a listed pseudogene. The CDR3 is CASSGHVANTGELFF. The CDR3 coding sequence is TGTGCCAGCAGTGGACACGTCGCGAACACCGGGGAGCTGTTTTTT.